This T cell receptor (beta chain) emerged from a study of early T cells in non-severe SARS-CoV-2 infection. Study-wide context: Chains were not paired, and sequencing was done on bulk RNA from unsorted whole blood. Study-level points and caveats: VDJdb matches were skewed toward anti-spike CD8 T cell responses.

This clonotype occurred a few times. Its antigen remains unknown. Trimming pared 3 bases from V and 1 base from J, leaving 9 bases between. The CDR3 contains 14 residues. The V gene's germline CDR1 is SGHVS and CDR2 FQNEAQ. The TCR library protocol was used to attach unique molecular identifiers. These identifiers were attached to individual cDNA molecules. In TCRdb, the 5' RACE reads were re-called with MiXCR into one record per CDR3 protein. Here the sample spans fewer than 130,000 distinct CDR3 sequences, 10% to 15% being singletons. The J gene is TRBJ1-1, the V gene TRBV7-8; D gene ambiguous. The sequencing here drew on whole blood, taken at baseline. The TCR comes from an adult who was a healthcare worker with PCR-confirmed SARS-CoV-2 infection or an uninfected control (not recorded which). For the CDR3, the DNA is TGTGCCAGCAGCTTGAGGTTCCCGAACACTGAAGCTTTCTTT. Its protein is CASSLRFPNTEAFF.